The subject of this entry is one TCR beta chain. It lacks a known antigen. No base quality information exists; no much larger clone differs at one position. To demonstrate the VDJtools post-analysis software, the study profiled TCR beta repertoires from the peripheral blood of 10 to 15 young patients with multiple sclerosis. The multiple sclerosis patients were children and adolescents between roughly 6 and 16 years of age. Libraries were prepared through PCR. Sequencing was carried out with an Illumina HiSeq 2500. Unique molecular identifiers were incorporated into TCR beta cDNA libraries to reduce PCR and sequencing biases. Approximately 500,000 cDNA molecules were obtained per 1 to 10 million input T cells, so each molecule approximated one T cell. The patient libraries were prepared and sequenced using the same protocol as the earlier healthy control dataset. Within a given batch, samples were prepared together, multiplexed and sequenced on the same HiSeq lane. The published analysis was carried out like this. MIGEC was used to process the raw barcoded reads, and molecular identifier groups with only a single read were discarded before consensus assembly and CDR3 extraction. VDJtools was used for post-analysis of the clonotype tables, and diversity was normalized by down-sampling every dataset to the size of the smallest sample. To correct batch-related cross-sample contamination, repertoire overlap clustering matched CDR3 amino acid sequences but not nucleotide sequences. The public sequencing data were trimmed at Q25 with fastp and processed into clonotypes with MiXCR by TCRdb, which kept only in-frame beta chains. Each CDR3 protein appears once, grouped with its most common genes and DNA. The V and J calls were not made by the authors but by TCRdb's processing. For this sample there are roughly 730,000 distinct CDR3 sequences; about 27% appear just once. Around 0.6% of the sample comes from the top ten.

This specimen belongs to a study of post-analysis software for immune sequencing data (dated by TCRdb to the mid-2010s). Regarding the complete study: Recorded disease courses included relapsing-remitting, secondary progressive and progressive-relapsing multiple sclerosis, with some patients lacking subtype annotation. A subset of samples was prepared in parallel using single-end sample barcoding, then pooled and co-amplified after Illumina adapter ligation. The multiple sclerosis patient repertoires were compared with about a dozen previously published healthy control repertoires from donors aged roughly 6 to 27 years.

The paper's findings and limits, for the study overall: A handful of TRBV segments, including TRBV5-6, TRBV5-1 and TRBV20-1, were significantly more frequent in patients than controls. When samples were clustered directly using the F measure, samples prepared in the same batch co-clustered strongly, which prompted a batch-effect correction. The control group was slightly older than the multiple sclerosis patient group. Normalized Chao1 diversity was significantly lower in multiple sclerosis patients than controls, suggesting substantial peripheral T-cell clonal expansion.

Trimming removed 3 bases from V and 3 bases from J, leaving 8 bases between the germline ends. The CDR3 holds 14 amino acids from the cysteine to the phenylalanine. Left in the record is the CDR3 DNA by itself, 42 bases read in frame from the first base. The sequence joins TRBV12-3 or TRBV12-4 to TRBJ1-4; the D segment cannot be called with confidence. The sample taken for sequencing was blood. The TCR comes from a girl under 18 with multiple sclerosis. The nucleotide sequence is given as TGTGCCAGCAGTTTGGACGGGCCTAATGAAAAACTGTTTTTT. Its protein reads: CASSLDGPNEKLFF.